This TCR beta chain originates from a study of memory CD4+ T cells and cytomegalovirus serostatus. As for the study in general: Of the healthy Belgian adults, 9 or 10 were CMV seropositive and fewer than 30 seronegative. Study results and caveats: Repertoires predicted CMV serostatus with median bootstrapped AUC of 0.95.

The CDR3 runs to 15 residues. This clone was seen a few times. Its antigen is as yet unknown. The method was immunoSEQ multiplex PCR; TCRdb's version includes in-frame clones alone and lacks a portion of them. The sample carries 56,000 or so clones, around 80% recorded once. Single viable CD3+CD4+CD8-CD45RO+ cells were sorted as the memory CD4+ T cells. The clonotype comes from an adult in good health and CMV-seronegative. Some clones in this sample may be carry-over from other donors' samples. The specimen was memory CD4+ T cells from blood. The rearrangement links TRBV21-1 to TRBJ2-1; the D call of TRBD2 is as the table states it, not checked on the DNA. TRBV21-1 is labeled a pseudogene. CDR3 loop: CASPISGSSYNEQFF. The CDR3 nucleotides are TGTGCCAGCCCAATTAGCGGGAGTTCCTACAATGAGCAGTTCTTC.